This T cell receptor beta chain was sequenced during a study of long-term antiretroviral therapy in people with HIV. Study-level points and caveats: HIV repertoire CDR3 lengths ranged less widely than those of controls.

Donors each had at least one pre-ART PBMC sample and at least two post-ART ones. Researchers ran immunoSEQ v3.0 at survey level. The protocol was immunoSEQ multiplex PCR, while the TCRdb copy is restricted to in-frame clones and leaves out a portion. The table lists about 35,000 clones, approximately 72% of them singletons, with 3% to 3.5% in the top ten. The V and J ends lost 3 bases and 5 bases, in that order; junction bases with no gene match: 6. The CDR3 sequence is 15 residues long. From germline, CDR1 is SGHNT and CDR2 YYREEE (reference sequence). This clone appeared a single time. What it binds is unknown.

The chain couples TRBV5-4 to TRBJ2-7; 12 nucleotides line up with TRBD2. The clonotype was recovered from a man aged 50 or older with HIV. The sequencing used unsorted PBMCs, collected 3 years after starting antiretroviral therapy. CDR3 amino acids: CASSSRTSGIDEQYF. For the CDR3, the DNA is TGTGCCAGCAGCTCCCGGACTAGCGGGATCGACGAGCAGTACTTC.